This TCR beta chain was recovered during a study of T cell changes during pregnancy in multiple sclerosis (dated by TCRdb to the late 2010s). Regarding the research as a whole: Changes in the T cell repertoire over the course of pregnancy were examined in this study in women with multiple sclerosis.

Including cysteine and phenylalanine, the CDR3 has 14 amino acids. The kept DNA is CDR3 alone, 42 bases in frame from the first base. V loses 0 bases of germline sequence and J loses 2 bases, and the interval between the two ends is 8 bases. Via the germline V gene (reference sequence), CDR1 is MNHEY and CDR2 SMNVEV. As to this clone: This clone's antigen is unknown. Base qualities are missing; no much larger clone stands one base away.

The method behind the library was the immunoSEQ multiplex PCR assay. Not all clones reach the TCRdb copy of this immuneACCESS table, which keeps in-frame sequences only. Checked studies attribute under half of the gap to unresolved V genes and leave the rest unexplained. The sample has about 62,000 clones on record, roughly 87% of them singletons. The top ten clonotypes cover roughly 2.5% of the sample. This receptor was obtained from a female donor with multiple sclerosis, enrolled in a pregnancy study. Sequencing used peripheral blood, obtained in the first trimester of pregnancy. Recombination connected TRBV27 to TRBJ2-7; the D gene cannot be named for sure. The sequenced DNA: TGTGCCAGCAGTTTATCCTACGAGGCCTACGAGCAGTACTTC. This codes for CASSLSYEAYEQYF.